Listed here are 20 T cell receptor beta chains from one sample, sequenced in a study of identical twins listed by TCRdb under 2016. Library creation used 5' RACE. The sequencer was an Illumina HiSeq 2000. TCRdb's own reprocessing of the public reads used fastp at Q25 and MiXCR and kept productive beta chains. Each entry merges the rows of one CDR3 protein and shows their most common DNA and genes. Counted in this sample were about 530,000 distinct CDR3 sequences; around 15% of them appeared once. The ten largest clones take up 0.44% of the sample. These data also featured in a second study, about yellow fever vaccine responses in identical twins.

The sample consisted of CD4+ T cells sorted from blood. The receptor set was obtained from a woman aged 18-29 years in good health.

The chain uses TRBV24-1 and TRBJ2-1; no reliable D call. The CDR3 runs to 11 residues. The V gene's germline CDR1 is KGHDR and CDR2 SFDVKD. V shed 9 bases and J shed 6 bases, with 8 bases lying between them. The CDR3 loop is CATSGFNEQFF. The CDR3 coding sequence is TGTGCCACCTCCGGTTTCAATGAGCAGTTCTTC.

This clonotype was picked up a small number of times. The chain uses TRBV20-1 and TRBJ2-7; 10 bases are a match to TRBD2. There are 14 residues in the CDR3. The germline CDR1 and CDR2 sequences are DFQATT and SNEGSKA (reference sequence). V lost 6 bases, J lost 3 bases, and 8 bases stayed unmatched. The CDR3 coding sequence is TGCAGTGCAGTGGAACTAGCGGGGATCTACGAGCAGTACTTC. This translates into CSAVELAGIYEQYF.

This clonotype showed up just a few times. V gene TRBV9 combines with J gene TRBJ1-5; the match to TRBD1 covers 10 bases. Germline trimming cut 0 bases from V and 7 bases from J; bases unmatched to any gene: 1. CDR3 size: 14 residues. Germline CDR1 is SGDLS and CDR2 is YYNGEE. The DNA for the CDR3 is TGTGCCAGCAGCGTAGGGGACAGGGGACAGCCCCAGCATTTT. Translating gives CASSVGDRGQPQHF.

The chain has TRBV10-3 and TRBJ1-1; the D gene is possibly TRBD1 (6 bases). The CDR3 runs 13 residues. CDR1 and CDR2 from the germline V gene are ENHRY and SYGVKD. The V gene lost 5 bases and the J gene lost 4 bases, with 11 bases spanning the gap. CDR3 sequence: CAISLIQGTEAFF. CDR3 DNA: TGTGCCATCAGTTTAATACAGGGCACTGAAGCTTTCTTT.

CDR3 amino acids: CASSSLTPGQSSSGANVLTF. In DNA, the CDR3 is TGTGCCAGCAGCTCCCTCACCCCGGGACAATCAAGCTCTGGGGCCAACGTCCTGACTTTC. V is TRBV11-1 and J is TRBJ2-6; D is perhaps TRBD1 (6 bases). V was clipped by 4 bases and J by 0 bases, with 22 bases between them. The germline V gene encodes CDR1 SGHAT and CDR2 FQDESV (reference sequence). The CDR3 consists of 20 residues.

There are a few counts of this clonotype. The DNA is left out, because the CDR3 cannot be placed on it with certainty; the CDR3 is given as TCRdb lists it. The chain has TRBV5-5 and TRBJ1-5; the table's D call of TRBD1 was not tested on the DNA. The CDR3 sequence runs 16 residues, both termini included. CDR1 SGHKS and CDR2 YYEKEE come from the germline V gene (reference sequence). CDR3 sequence: CASSWGVGNSNQPQHF.

The V call is TRBV10-3, the J call TRBJ2-1, with D perhaps matching TRBD1 or TRBD2 (6 bases each). The CDR3 has 14 residues. Germline assignment: CDR1 ENHRY and CDR2 SYGVKD. Trimming left V 6 bases short and J 0 bases short, with 9 bases between. The CDR3 region is CAIRGGSSYNEQFF. In DNA, the CDR3 is TGTGCCATCAGAGGGGGGAGCTCCTACAATGAGCAGTTCTTC.

This chain uses TRBV12-3 or TRBV12-4 with TRBJ1-3, with D possibly being TRBD1 (6 bases). V lost 4 bases and J lost 4, with 11 bases in between. The CDR3 has 14 residues. CDR3 in amino acids: CASSSQGTGNTIYF. The CDR3 DNA is TGTGCCAGCAGTTCTCAGGGGACAGGAAACACCATATATTTT.

This chain joins TRBV6-1 and TRBJ2-1; unclear D gene. CDR1 is MNHNS and CDR2 is SASEGT in the germline V gene. V dropped 2 bases and J dropped 1 base, with 12 bases sitting between them. The CDR3 length is 16 residues. CDR3 amino acids: CASSELSLGSYNEQFF. The CDR3 DNA reads as TGTGCCAGCAGTGAACTCTCTTTGGGGTCCTACAATGAGCAGTTCTTC.

The table lists this clonotype with many counts. V and J are TRBV5-1 and TRBJ1-1; perhaps TRBD1 as D (5 bases). Germline assignment: CDR1 SGHRS and CDR2 YFSETQ. V was clipped by 4 bases and J by 5 bases, with 15 bases between them. This CDR3 spans 14 amino acids. For the CDR3, the DNA is TGCGCCAGCAGCCCGGCCCTCCGGGGGACTGAAGCTTTCTTT. Amino acid sequence: CASSPALRGTEAFF.

There are a few counts of this clonotype. The rearrangement joins TRBV3-1 to TRBJ2-5; possible D gene TRBD1, 5 bases. In germline, CDR1 is LGHDT, CDR2 YNNKEL (reference sequence). V gave up 1 base and J gave up 5 bases, with 11 bases separating them. The CDR3 consists of 14 residues. The CDR3 region has the DNA TGTGCCAGCAGCCAAGTCACAGGTGGGGAGACCCAGTACTTC. It yields the protein CASSQVTGGETQYF.

This clonotype appeared a few times. The gene calls are TRBV28 and TRBJ2-1; 8 nucleotides match TRBD2. With 5 bases clipped from V and 8 bases from J, the junction kept 11 bases outside the gene matches. Per the germline V gene, CDR1 is MDHEN and CDR2 is SYDVKM. The CDR3 spans 15 residues. CDR3 sequence: CASSPAGTRSHEQFF. In DNA, the CDR3 is TGTGCCAGCAGTCCGGCCGGGACTAGATCTCATGAGCAGTTCTTC.

This sequence joins TRBV7-2 and TRBJ2-5; 8 nucleotides agree with TRBD2. The CDR3 runs to 15 residues. In germline, CDR1 is SGHTA, CDR2 FQGNSA. V was clipped by 0 bases and J by 5 bases; unmatched bases: 5. CDR3 DNA: TGTGCCAGCAGCTTAGCCCGGACTAGCTATGAGACCCAGTACTTC. Encoded protein: CASSLARTSYETQYF.

This chain uses TRBV6-5 with TRBJ1-2; 9 bases are a match to TRBD1. This CDR3 spans 14 amino acids. V was pared by 2 bases and J by 7 bases, with 5 bases of the junction left unmatched. CDR1 is MNHEY and CDR2 is SVGAGI in the germline V gene. CDR3 residues: CASSYRTGVRGYTF. CDR3 bases: TGTGCCAGCAGTTACCGGACAGGGGTTCGTGGCTACACCTTC.

The sample holds a few counts of this clonotype. The chain joins TRBV7-2 to TRBJ2-5; 7 bases match TRBD2. Germline V CDR1 and CDR2: SGHTA, FQGNSA. With 4 bases clipped from V and 1 base from J, the junction kept 6 bases outside the gene matches. The CDR3 extends over 15 amino acids. Written as DNA, the CDR3 is TGTGCCAGCAGCTGGATTAGCGGGTCCCAAGAGACCCAGTACTTC. Translated: CASSWISGSQETQYF. The whole variable domain, filled in from reference TRBV7-2 and TRBJ2-5, reads GAGVSQSPSNKVTEKGKDVELRCDPISGHTALYWYRQSLGQGLEFLIYFQGNSAPDKSGLPSDRFSAERTGGSVSTLTIQRTQQEDSAVYLCASSWISGSQETQYFGPGTRLLVL.

This clonotype was seen only a few times. The chain combines TRBV6-1 with TRBJ2-5; D uncertain. Germline lookup yields CDR1 MNHNS and CDR2 SASEGT. V was pared by 4 bases and J by 5 bases, with 11 bases between. The CDR3 runs 13 residues. CDR3 sequence reads: CASSVIGGETQYF. CDR3 in DNA: TGTGCCAGCAGTGTCATCGGTGGGGAGACCCAGTACTTC.

There are a few counts of this clonotype. The chain joins TRBV12-3 or TRBV12-4 to TRBJ2-3, with unresolved D. CDR3 length equals 12 residues. V was trimmed by 6 bases and J by 4 bases, leaving 8 bases between them. CDR3 sequence: CASSYGADTQYF. DNA of the CDR3: TGTGCCAGCAGCTATGGGGCAGATACGCAGTATTTT.

This clonotype showed up just a few times. The V and J genes are TRBV11-2 and TRBJ2-2; 12 nucleotides match TRBD2. The CDR3 contains 19 residues. V dropped 2 bases and J dropped 1; count of bases not matched to a gene: 8. The germline V gene has CDR1 SGHAT and CDR2 FQNNGV. The CDR3 region has the DNA TGTGCCAGCAGCTTACCCCCTAGCGGGAGGGCCCGGAACACCGGGGAGCTGTTTTTT. This encodes CASSLPPSGRARNTGELFF.

The table lists this clonotype with a few counts. One junction end disagrees with the germline gene, perhaps due to a read error. V is TRBV6-2 or TRBV6-3 and J is TRBJ1-5; a possible D gene is TRBD1 (5 bases). Looked up from germline, CDR1 is MNHEY and CDR2 is SVGEGT. There are 14 residues in the CDR3. The CDR3 region has the DNA TGTGCCAGCAGTTATTCGGCCTTAGCAGGGACCATAAATTTT. The encoded protein is CASSYSALAGTINF.

V and J are TRBV2 and TRBJ1-1; D unresolved. Per germline, CDR1 SNHLY and CDR2 FYNNEI. Trimming removed 3 bases at V and 0 bases at J, with 11 bases between. The CDR3 totals 15 residues. Here the CDR3 reads CASSEEAGLNTEAFF. The CDR3 DNA is TGTGCCAGCAGTGAGGAGGCAGGCTTGAACACTGAAGCTTTCTTT. Filled out from reference TRBV2 and TRBJ1-1, the complete variable domain reads EPEVTQTPSHQVTQMGQEVILRCVPISNHLYFYWYRQILGQKVEFLVSFYNNEISEKSEIFDDQFSVERPDGSNFTLKIRSTKLEDSAMYFCASSEEAGLNTEAFFGQGTRLTVV.